These 13 T cell receptor beta chains came from one sample sequenced in a study of shared clonotypes between healthy human individuals. The table came from immunoSEQ multiplex PCR; TCRdb's copy has only in-frame clones and leaves some out. The sample lists hundreds of thousands of clones; approximately 80% were seen once. Source material: PBMCs. Every receptor here comes from a woman aged 35 to 49 in good health. Some clones in this sample may be carry-over from other donors' samples.

This clone came up a few times. The chain combines TRBV2 with TRBJ1-1; tentative D call: TRBD1 (5 bases). Trimming cost V 2 bases and J 4 bases, with 14 bases left between them. The CDR3 consists of 15 residues. In germline, CDR1 is SNHLY, CDR2 FYNNEI. This CDR3 reads CASSEIPGKVTEAFF. CDR3 sequence (DNA): TGTGCCAGCAGTGAAATCCCAGGGAAGGTCACTGAAGCTTTCTTT.

The gene calls are TRBV11-2 and TRBJ2-7, with 9 positions matching TRBD1. This CDR3 is built from 17 residues. V shed 4 bases and J 5 bases; nucleotides not matched to a gene: 15. Germline V gene lookup returns CDR1 SGHAT and CDR2 FQNNGV. The CDR3 coding sequence is TGTGCCAGCAGCTCCAATCCCCCCGGGACAGGGATCGACGAGCAGTACTTC. Encoded protein: CASSSNPPGTGIDEQYF.

A few counts support this clone. The chain is built from TRBV2 and TRBJ2-7, with D tentatively TRBD1 or TRBD2 (5 bases each). The CDR3 is made up of 13 amino acids. Trimming cost V 3 bases and J 5 bases, with 11 bases left between them. From germline, CDR1 is SNHLY and CDR2 FYNNEI. The CDR3 here is CASSDDGAHEQYF. For the CDR3, the DNA is TGTGCCAGCAGTGATGACGGGGCCCACGAGCAGTACTTC.

At least ten counts were recorded for this clone. V and J are TRBV7-9 and TRBJ2-7, with a weak D call TRBD2 (6 bases). The germline V gene encodes CDR1 SEHNR and CDR2 FQNEAQ (reference sequence). V lost 5 bases and J 5 bases, leaving 19 bases between the germline ends. This CDR3 has 15 amino acids. The CDR3 DNA reads TGTGCCAGCAGCCCGGTGGTCAGGAGGGTCAACGAGCAGTACTTC. Encoded protein: CASSPVVRRVNEQYF.

The chain employs TRBV18 and TRBJ2-1, with no clear D. Germline V gives CDR1 KGHSH, CDR2 LQKENI. V shed 1 base and J shed 8 bases, with 6 bases lying between them. The CDR3 runs 12 residues. The CDR3 region is CASSPRAYEQFF. CDR3 nucleotides: TGTGCCAGCTCACCACGCGCATATGAGCAGTTCTTC.

This clone was seen a handful of times. V is TRBV11-2 and J is TRBJ2-7, with D maybe TRBD2 (6 bases). From germline, CDR1 is SGHAT and CDR2 FQNNGV. There are 15 residues in the CDR3. V lost 2 bases and J 0 bases, leaving 11 bases between the germline ends. The CDR3 here is CASSLLAGSSYEQYF. In nucleotides, the CDR3 is TGTGCCAGCAGCTTATTGGCGGGAAGCTCCTACGAGCAGTACTTC. The whole variable domain, filled in from reference TRBV11-2 and TRBJ2-7, reads EAGVAQSPRYKIIEKRQSVAFWCNPISGHATLYWYQQILGQGPKLLIQFQNNGVVDDSQLPKDRFSAERLKGVDSTLKIQPAKLEDSAVYLCASSLLAGSSYEQYFGPGTRLTVT.

As concerns this clone: Only one base separates this from a far larger clonotype, so it likely reflects a read error. Other DNA sequences from this sample encode an identical CDR3 as well. V and J are TRBV10-3 and TRBJ1-2; D possibly corresponds to TRBD1 (6 bases). Germline CDR1 and CDR2: ENHRY and SYGVKD. The CDR3 runs to 15 residues. V lost 3 bases and J 2 bases, leaving 13 bases between the germline ends. CDR3 DNA sequence: TGTGCCATCAGTGAAACCCGGACAGAGAACTATGGCTACACCTTC. Translation: CAISETRTENYGYTF.

The J gene is TRBJ2-3, the V gene TRBV11-2, with TRBD1 matching 7 bases. CDR1 and CDR2 from the germline V gene are SGHAT and FQNNGV. The CDR3 has 14 residues. After removal of 2 bases from V and 4 bases from J, the junction contained 3 bases not matched to a gene. The CDR3 reads CASSLTGAADTQYF. DNA for the CDR3: TGTGCCAGCAGCTTAACAGGGGCCGCAGATACGCAGTATTTT.

The J gene is TRBJ2-3, the V gene TRBV7-3; D call uncertain. The CDR3 extends over 15 amino acids. Germline loops: CDR1 SGHTA, CDR2 FQGTGA. V was cut by 2 bases and J by 0 bases, with 9 bases left in between. The CDR3 reads CASSLVGSSTDTQYF. As DNA, the CDR3 is TGTGCCAGCAGCTTAGTTGGCAGTAGCACAGATACGCAGTATTTT.

Notes on this clone: This could be a read error, since a much larger clone is one nucleotide away. Other nucleotide sequences from this sample produce the same CDR3. The genes are TRBV7-2 and TRBJ1-1; tentative D call: TRBD1 (5 bases). Germline-derived CDR1 and CDR2 are SGHTA and FQGNSA. This CDR3 contains 13 residues. In nucleotides, the CDR3 is TGTGCCAGCACCACCCGGGGGGTCACTGAAGCCTTCTTT. This codes for CASTTRGVTEAFF.

The CDR3 spells CASSLGEAGANVLTF. The CDR3 DNA sequence: TGCGCCAGCAGCTTGGGGGAAGCTGGGGCCAACGTCCTGACTTTC. The genes are TRBV5-1 and TRBJ2-6, with unresolved D. The germline V gene has CDR1 SGHRS and CDR2 YFSETQ. Trimming shortened V by 0 bases and J by 2 bases, and 6 bases separated the two germline ends. This CDR3 spans 15 amino acids.

This chain connects TRBV2 to TRBJ2-5, with a possible D match to TRBD1 (5 bases). In germline, CDR1 is SNHLY, CDR2 FYNNEI. The CDR3 runs to 13 residues. V gave up 8 bases and J gave up 5 bases, with 15 bases separating them. This CDR3 reads CASASGLQETQYF. The CDR3 nucleotides are TGTGCCAGCGCGTCAGGGCTACAGGAGACCCAGTACTTC.

CDR3 region: CASSRTRTGSYEQYF. CDR3 DNA: TGTGCCAGTAGTCGGACCCGGACAGGCTCCTACGAGCAGTACTTC. The chain recombines TRBV19 with TRBJ2-7, with 7 bases that match TRBD1. The V gene's germline CDR1 is LNHDA and CDR2 SQIVND (reference sequence). V dropped 5 bases and J dropped 0; count of bases not matched to a gene: 7. CDR3 size: 15 residues.